Listed below are T cell receptor beta chains from one sample, sequenced in a study of shared clonotypes between healthy human individuals. Data came from immunoSEQ multiplex PCR; TCRdb stores just in-frame clones and leaves some out. The top ten clones hold roughly 13% of a sample with more than 400,000 clones, around 85% of them seen once. The sequenced sample was PBMCs. The receptors come from a woman aged 40 to 55 in good health. Some clones in this sample may be carry-over from other donors' samples. Both conserved end residues are part of each CDR3. Each record gives: J gene, CDR3 length, clone size, V gene, D gene, CDR3 protein, CDR3 DNA. D genes are given only for firm matches. Expanded clones get a size class; other rows say once, few or many, or leave the size out.

j_gene: TRBJ1-2; len: 15; abundance: NA; v_gene: TRBV2; d_gene: NA; CDR3aa: CASSSGTPEIYGYTF; CDR3nt: TGTGCCAGCAGTTCGGGGACACCAGAGATATATGGCTACACCTTC
j_gene: TRBJ2-7; len: 12; abundance: NA; v_gene: TRBV2; d_gene: NA; CDR3aa: CASSGEASEQYF; CDR3nt: TGTGCCAGCAGTGGGGAGGCCTCCGAGCAGTACTTC
j_gene: TRBJ2-7; len: 11; abundance: NA; v_gene: TRBV9; d_gene: NA; CDR3aa: CASSVSYEQYF; CDR3nt: TGTGCCAGCAGCGTCTCCTACGAGCAGTACTTC
j_gene: TRBJ2-1; len: 16; abundance: NA; v_gene: TRBV10-3; d_gene: TRBD2; CDR3aa: CAISGGLAGGEGEQFF; CDR3nt: TGTGCCATCAGTGGGGGACTAGCGGGAGGAGAGGGTGAGCAGTTCTTC
j_gene: TRBJ2-1; len: 15; abundance: once; v_gene: TRBV6-1; d_gene: TRBD2; CDR3aa: CAAKQASGGNNEQFF; CDR3nt: TGTGCCGCCAAGCAAGCCAGCGGGGGAAACAATGAGCAGTTCTTC
j_gene: TRBJ2-1; len: 16; abundance: NA; v_gene: TRBV28; d_gene: TRBD2; CDR3aa: CASSTPGTSGKDEQFF; CDR3nt: TGTGCCAGCAGTACCCCCGGGACTAGCGGCAAAGATGAGCAGTTCTTC
j_gene: TRBJ1-1; len: 13; abundance: NA; v_gene: TRBV11-3; d_gene: NA; CDR3aa: CASSPTRNTEAFF; CDR3nt: TGTGCCAGCAGCCCCACACGGAACACTGAAGCTTTCTTT
j_gene: TRBJ1-5; len: 15; abundance: NA; v_gene: TRBV7-8; d_gene: NA; CDR3aa: CASSLSRVGNQPQHF; CDR3nt: TGTGCCAGCAGCTTAAGTAGGGTAGGGAATCAGCCCCAGCATTTT
j_gene: TRBJ2-7; len: 13; abundance: NA; v_gene: TRBV30; d_gene: NA; CDR3aa: CAWSGGVNFGQYF; CDR3nt: TGTGCCTGGAGTGGAGGGGTGAATTTTGGGCAGTACTTC
j_gene: TRBJ2-1; len: 15; abundance: NA; v_gene: TRBV2; d_gene: TRBD2; CDR3aa: CASSTSGSSYNEQFF; CDR3nt: TGTGCCAGCAGCACTAGCGGCAGCTCCTACAATGAGCAGTTCTTC
j_gene: TRBJ1-1; len: 15; abundance: NA; v_gene: TRBV7-2; d_gene: NA; CDR3aa: CASSLRIRENTEAFF; CDR3nt: TGTGCCAGCAGCTTAAGGATTCGTGAGAACACTGAAGCTTTCTTT
j_gene: TRBJ1-2; len: 14; abundance: NA; v_gene: TRBV28; d_gene: NA; CDR3aa: CASSLWSRDYGYTF; CDR3nt: TGTGCCAGCAGTTTATGGTCTCGGGACTATGGCTACACCTTC
j_gene: TRBJ2-4; len: 13; abundance: NA; v_gene: TRBV14; d_gene: TRBD2; CDR3aa: CASRPSGGNIQYF; CDR3nt: TGTGCCAGCAGACCCTCCGGGGGGAACATTCAGTACTTC
j_gene: TRBJ2-7; len: 17; abundance: NA; v_gene: TRBV28; d_gene: TRBD2; CDR3aa: CASSRRPGRAFSYEQYF; CDR3nt: TGTGCCAGCAGTCGCAGACCAGGGAGGGCCTTCTCCTACGAGCAGTACTTC
j_gene: TRBJ1-3; len: 15; abundance: NA; v_gene: TRBV18; d_gene: TRBD1; CDR3aa: CASSFQTGDGNTIYF; CDR3nt: TGTGCCAGCTCATTTCAGACAGGGGACGGAAACACCATATATTTT
j_gene: TRBJ1-5; len: 14; abundance: NA; v_gene: TRBV19; d_gene: NA; CDR3aa: CASSLAGSNQPQHF; CDR3nt: TGTGCCAGTAGTCTTGCGGGTAGCAATCAGCCCCAGCATTTT
j_gene: TRBJ2-7; len: 15; abundance: many; v_gene: TRBV28; d_gene: NA; CDR3aa: CASSLQGTRSYEQYF; CDR3nt: TGTGCCAGCAGTTTACAGGGAACGAGGTCCTACGAGCAGTACTTC
j_gene: TRBJ1-2; len: 14; abundance: once; v_gene: TRBV25-1; d_gene: NA; CDR3aa: CASSLTPVSKGYTF; CDR3nt: TGTGCCAGCAGTCTCACCCCCGTCAGTAAAGGCTACACCTTC
j_gene: TRBJ2-7; len: 14; abundance: NA; v_gene: TRBV6-1; d_gene: NA; CDR3aa: CASSETAESYEQYF; CDR3nt: TGTGCCAGCAGTGAAACGGCGGAGTCCTACGAGCAGTACTTC
j_gene: TRBJ2-3; len: 18; abundance: NA; v_gene: TRBV10-3; d_gene: TRBD2; CDR3aa: CAIGYREQREDLTDTQYF; CDR3nt: TGTGCCATCGGGTACAGGGAACAGCGGGAGGACCTCACAGATACGCAGTATTTT
j_gene: TRBJ1-1; len: 15; abundance: once; v_gene: TRBV5-1; d_gene: NA; CDR3aa: CASSLVPGTNTEAFF; CDR3nt: TGCGCCAGCAGCTTGGTTCCGGGGACGAACACTGAAGCTTTCTTT
j_gene: TRBJ2-4; len: 16; abundance: NA; v_gene: TRBV7-9; d_gene: NA; CDR3aa: CASSLVGVIAKNIQYF; CDR3nt: TGTGCCAGCAGCTTAGTCGGGGTGATCGCCAAAAACATTCAGTACTTC
j_gene: TRBJ2-7; len: 11; abundance: NA; v_gene: TRBV7-9; d_gene: NA; CDR3aa: CASSHRYEQYF; CDR3nt: TGTGCCAGCAGCCATCGCTACGAGCAGTACTTC
j_gene: TRBJ2-1; len: 14; abundance: NA; v_gene: TRBV5-6; d_gene: TRBD2; CDR3aa: CASRTSGSYNEQFF; CDR3nt: TGTGCCAGCAGGACTAGCGGTTCCTACAATGAGCAGTTCTTC
j_gene: TRBJ2-7; len: 17; abundance: NA; v_gene: TRBV10-3; d_gene: TRBD2; CDR3aa: CAISESLTSGSMYEQYF; CDR3nt: TGTGCCATCAGTGAGTCCCTTACTAGCGGGAGTATGTACGAGCAGTACTTC
j_gene: TRBJ2-7; len: 13; abundance: NA; v_gene: TRBV2; d_gene: TRBD1; CDR3aa: CASGGTGLSEQYF; CDR3nt: TGTGCCAGCGGTGGGACAGGACTCTCCGAGCAGTACTTC
j_gene: TRBJ2-5; len: 14; abundance: NA; v_gene: TRBV7-9; d_gene: TRBD2; CDR3aa: CASSLTSAQETQYF; CDR3nt: TGTGCCAGCAGCCTAACTAGCGCACAAGAGACCCAGTACTTC
j_gene: TRBJ2-7; len: 15; abundance: NA; v_gene: TRBV6-5; d_gene: NA; CDR3aa: CASSYFPGFPVEQYF; CDR3nt: TGTGCCAGCAGTTACTTTCCAGGCTTCCCGGTAGAGCAGTACTTC
j_gene: TRBJ2-6; len: 16; abundance: NA; v_gene: TRBV4-1; d_gene: NA; CDR3aa: CASSPQGHSGANVLTF; CDR3nt: TGCGCCAGCAGCCCTCAGGGGCACTCTGGGGCCAACGTCCTGACTTTC
j_gene: TRBJ1-5; len: 16; abundance: once; v_gene: TRBV25-1; d_gene: TRBD1; CDR3aa: CASSDGGQGLNQPQHF; CDR3nt: TGTGCCAGCAGTGATGGGGGACAGGGCCTTAATCAGCCCCAGCATTTT
j_gene: TRBJ2-5; len: 16; abundance: NA; v_gene: TRBV28; d_gene: TRBD1; CDR3aa: CASSSIGTGYQETQYF; CDR3nt: TGTGCCAGCAGTTCAATCGGGACAGGGTACCAAGAGACCCAGTACTTC
j_gene: TRBJ2-7; len: 13; abundance: NA; v_gene: TRBV27; d_gene: NA; CDR3aa: CVSSLRRGYEQYF; CDR3nt: TGTGTCAGCAGTTTGAGAAGGGGGTACGAGCAGTACTTC